The clone carrying this TCR beta chain was seen a few times. This record comes from a study of shared T cell receptors in the human thymus. Libraries were prepared by immunoSEQ multiplex PCR; TCRdb keeps only in-frame clonotypes and omits some of them. Here the sample spans 600,000 to 900,000 clones, 80% to 90% being singletons. The same data also contributed to another study, on human thymus T cells. Turning to that study: The donors were infants in Finland with congenital heart defects, otherwise immunologically healthy. V and J genes seemed to be used with bias in thymic and blood repertoires.

The clonotype was recovered from a girl in the first two years of life with a congenital heart defect. The sequenced material came from thymocytes.

CDR3 sequence: CASRGAGDRPITGELFF. For the CDR3, the DNA is TGTGCCAGCAGAGGGGCGGGGGACCGGCCGATCACCGGGGAGCTGTTTTTT. The rearrangement joins TRBV2 to TRBJ2-2; 7 nucleotides align to TRBD2. V shed 6 bases, J shed 4 bases, and the junction held 14 bases outside the gene matches. Per the germline V gene, CDR1 is SNHLY and CDR2 is FYNNEI. This CDR3 contains 17 residues. The full variable domain, rest sourced from reference TRBV2 and TRBJ2-2, is EPEVTQTPSHQVTQMGQEVILRCVPISNHLYFYWYRQILGQKVEFLVSFYNNEISEKSEIFDDQFSVERPDGSNFTLKIRSTKLEDSAMYFCASRGAGDRPITGELFFGEGSRLTVL.